Each of the 22 T cell receptor beta chains below was sequenced from the same sample in a study. Via MiXCR, TCRdb re-called the 5' RACE reads, giving one row per CDR3 protein. The sample carries more than 55,000 distinct CDR3 sequences, about a fifth recorded once. Tregs were sorted as CD4+CD25+CD127-/low cells. The specimen sequenced was tumor-infiltrating Tregs sorted from the breast tumor. The receptor set was obtained from a female donor with breast cancer.

Relative to its sample, this clonotype is medium-sized. V usage is TRBV7-3 and J usage is TRBJ2-2; TRBD1 agrees at 9 bases. The CDR3 is 16 residues long. CDR1 and CDR2 from the germline V gene are SGHTA and FQGTGA. With V trimmed by 2 bases and J by 2 bases, 3 bases remained unmatched. The CDR3 DNA is TGTGCCAGCAGCTTAGGGGGACAGGGAAACACCGGGGAGCTGTTTTTT. Its protein product is CASSLGGQGNTGELFF.

This clonotype has only a few counts. V and J are TRBV4-2 and TRBJ2-2; 7 nucleotides line up with TRBD2. Germline V gene data show CDR1 as LGHNA and CDR2 as YNFKEQ. The CDR3 extends over 16 amino acids. The V and J ends lost 2 bases and 5 bases, in that order; junction bases with no gene match: 8. CDR3 DNA sequence: TGTGCCAGCAGCCAAAGAGGGACTATAATAACCGGGGAGCTGTTTTTT. Its protein is CASSQRGTIITGELFF.

The V gene is TRBV7-3, the J gene TRBJ1-2; TRBD1 might be the D (5 bases). V shed 0 bases and J shed 4 bases, with 12 bases lying between them. The germline CDR1 and CDR2 sequences are SGHTA and FQGTGA. The CDR3 spans 15 residues. The CDR3 reads CASSLTSDRTYGYTF. The CDR3 DNA reads TGTGCCAGCAGCTTAACGAGTGACAGAACCTATGGCTACACCTTC.

This clonotype was found many times. This rearrangement joins TRBV6-5 to TRBJ1-1, with D possibly being TRBD1 (5 bases). V was pared by 6 bases and J by 0 bases, with 23 bases between. CDR1 and CDR2 (germline): MNHEY, SVGAGI. The CDR3 loop spans 18 amino acids. The CDR3 DNA reads TGTGCCAGCAGCTTAAGATCAGGGTTCTCACACATGAACACTGAAGCTTTCTTT. The encoded protein is CASSLRSGFSHMNTEAFF.

This clonotype was detected a few times. The V gene is TRBV4-3, the J gene TRBJ1-4, with 9 bases aligning to TRBD1. Per the germline V gene, CDR1 is LGHNA and CDR2 is YSLEER. J lost 7 bases, V lost 2 bases, and 2 bases had no gene match. This CDR3 is built from 14 residues. Here the CDR3 reads CASSQSGQGEKLFF. The CDR3 nucleotides are TGCGCCAGCAGCCAATCGGGACAGGGTGAAAAACTGTTTTTT.

This clonotype was found many times. The V call is TRBV7-7, the J call TRBJ2-3, with 16 bases aligning to TRBD2. After removal of 5 bases from V and 4 bases from J, the junction contained 3 bases not matched to a gene. The CDR3 loop spans 16 amino acids. Germline CDR1 is SSHAT and CDR2 is FNYEAQ (reference sequence). The CDR3 here is CASSPGLAGGADTQYF. CDR3 in DNA: TGTGCCAGCAGCCCGGGACTAGCGGGAGGGGCAGATACGCAGTATTTT.

The rearrangement joins TRBV4-1 to TRBJ1-2; a possible D gene is TRBD1 (6 bases). This CDR3 has 15 residues. CDR1 is MGHRA and CDR2 is YSYEKL in the germline V gene. The germline V and J ends were trimmed by 0 bases and 8 bases, with 16 bases remaining between them. CDR3 DNA: TGCGCCAGCAGCCAAGAGTGGAGGGGGTGGAGGGGCTACACCTTC. It specifies CASSQEWRGWRGYTF.

With respect to this clonotype: The CDR3 does not end in the conserved phenylalanine or tryptophan, so this is likely a read error. The chain recombines TRBV28 with TRBJ1-5, with 7 bases that match TRBD1. Unmatched junction bases numbered 6, after V lost 10 bases and J lost 6 bases. This CDR3 is 12 amino acids long. Germline V lookup: CDR1 MDHEN, CDR2 SYDVKM. DNA of the CDR3: TGTGCCACCGCGACAGGGAGTCAGCCCCAGCATTGT. This encodes CATATGSQPQHC.

On this clonotype: A read error may account for a junction end that differs from germline. The gene calls are TRBV18 and TRBJ2-3; D remains ambiguous. Germline V lookup: CDR1 KGHSH, CDR2 LQKENI. CDR3 size: 15 residues. As DNA, the CDR3 is TGTGCCAGCTCACCAGGAACAGAAAAAACAGATTCGCAGTATTTT. Translated, it gives CASSPGTEKTDSQYF.

The chain employs TRBV20-1 and TRBJ2-3, with D uncertain. Germline assignment: CDR1 DFQATT and CDR2 SNEGSKA (reference sequence). The CDR3 length is 13 residues. The V end lost 3 bases, the J end lost 0 bases, and 7 bases lay between the germline ends. The CDR3 loop is CSASKRSTDTQYF. The CDR3 DNA is TGCAGTGCTAGTAAACGGAGCACAGATACGCAGTATTTT.

The chain is built from TRBV4-3 and TRBJ2-1; D is unresolved. V shed 0 bases and J shed 13 bases, with 7 bases lying between them. Germline lookup yields CDR1 LGHNA and CDR2 YSLEER. CDR3 length: 11 amino acids. CDR3 region: CASSQDWVQFF. The CDR3 DNA reads TGCGCCAGCAGCCAAGATTGGGTCCAGTTCTTC.

This clonotype came up a few times. The rearrangement uses TRBV2 and TRBJ1-6; maybe TRBD1 (5 bases). Germline V gene data show CDR1 as SNHLY and CDR2 as FYNNEI. This CDR3 contains 16 residues. The ends were cut back, 2 bases at V and 5 bases at J, with 13 bases in the middle. CDR3 amino acids: CASSEQRTRNNSPLHF. In nucleotides, the CDR3 is TGTGCCAGCAGTGAACAACGGACAAGAAATAATTCACCCCTCCACTTT. Full variable domain (missing parts from reference TRBV2 and TRBJ1-6): EPEVTQTPSHQVTQMGQEVILRCVPISNHLYFYWYRQILGQKVEFLVSFYNNEISEKSEIFDDQFSVERPDGSNFTLKIRSTKLEDSAMYFCASSEQRTRNNSPLHFGNGTRLTVT.

This clonotype has only a few counts. This chain uses TRBV5-1 with TRBJ2-3, with D perhaps matching TRBD2 (6 bases). The V gene's germline CDR1 is SGHRS and CDR2 YFSETQ. V lost 5 bases to trimming and J lost 2 bases, with 12 bases between them. The CDR3 spans 14 residues. Here the CDR3 reads CASRLADHTDTQYF. In DNA form, the CDR3 reads TGCGCCAGCAGATTAGCGGACCACACAGATACGCAGTATTTT.

This clonotype was seen repeatedly, ten times or more. The V gene is TRBV7-9, the J gene TRBJ1-1; D gene uncertain. Trimming took 5 bases from V and 1 from J, leaving 8 bases between them. The CDR3 extends over 13 amino acids. Germline loops: CDR1 SEHNR, CDR2 FQNEAQ (reference sequence). CDR3 protein: CASSPEPNTEAFF. As DNA, the CDR3 is TGTGCCAGCAGCCCCGAACCGAACACTGAAGCTTTCTTT.

This clonotype was counted only a few times. The chain couples TRBV11-2 to TRBJ2-1, with TRBD1 matching over 10 bases. This CDR3 has 14 residues. V was pared by 2 bases and J by 7 bases, with 2 bases of the junction left unmatched. Germline V gene sequence: CDR1 SGHAT, CDR2 FQNNGV. The DNA of the CDR3 is TGTGCCAGCAGCTTAATGGGACAGGGGAATGAGCAGTTCTTC. As protein: CASSLMGQGNEQFF.

This clonotype appeared a few times. The chain recombines TRBV2 with TRBJ1-2; 8 positions match TRBD1. This CDR3 comprises 13 residues. The germline V gene has CDR1 SNHLY and CDR2 FYNNEI. The V and J ends lost 5 bases and 3 bases, in that order; junction bases with no gene match: 2. CDR3 sequence reads: CASSKTGDYGYTF. In DNA, the CDR3 is TGTGCCAGCAGTAAGACAGGGGACTATGGCTACACCTTC.

This clonotype has at least ten counts. The V gene is TRBV5-1, the J gene TRBJ2-1; 12 nucleotides align to TRBD2. CDR3 length: 16 amino acids. J gave up 4 bases and V 4 bases, and 6 bases lay outside the gene matches. Germline CDR1 SGHRS, CDR2 YFSETQ. Here the CDR3 reads CASSPRLAGEYNEQFF. The DNA for the CDR3 is TGCGCCAGCAGCCCGCGACTAGCGGGAGAATACAATGAGCAGTTCTTC.

As concerns this clonotype: This likely comes from a read error, as the CDR3 has no conserved phenylalanine or tryptophan at its end. The J gene is TRBJ1-1, the V gene TRBV2; no firm D call. In germline, CDR1 is SNHLY, CDR2 FYNNEI. The CDR3 sequence is 14 residues long. V shed 5 bases and J shed 4 bases, with 14 bases lying between them. The CDR3 DNA sequence: TGTGCCAGCAGTTCAAAGACCTTCCTCACTGAAGCTTTCCTT. Translation gives CASSSKTFLTEAFL.

This clonotype showed up just a few times. The chain links TRBV7-9 to TRBJ2-1; 9 bases align to TRBD1. CDR1 is SEHNR, CDR2 FQNEAQ, per germline (reference sequence). The CDR3 contains 16 residues. CDR3 protein: CASPLGTGSSYNEQFF. The CDR3 DNA is TGTGCTTCGCCTTTAGGGACAGGGAGCTCCTACAATGAGCAGTTCTTC.

This clonotype was recorded many times. The V and J genes are TRBV5-1 and TRBJ1-1, with 8 nucleotides matching TRBD1. The CDR3 has 14 residues. The V segment lost 4 bases and the J segment 1 base; nucleotides outside the gene matches: 3. Germline V gene data show CDR1 as SGHRS and CDR2 as YFSETQ. The CDR3: CASSLDRANTEAFF. The DNA of the CDR3 is TGCGCCAGCAGCCTGGACAGGGCGAACACTGAAGCTTTCTTT.

This clonotype has just a few counts. The chain uses TRBV2 and TRBJ1-2; D is ambiguous. The V end lost 3 bases, the J end lost 6 bases, and 14 bases lay between the germline ends. Germline V lookup: CDR1 SNHLY, CDR2 FYNNEI. This CDR3 has 14 residues. The CDR3 protein is CASSESWQSDGYTF. In nucleotides, the CDR3 is TGTGCCAGCAGTGAGTCGTGGCAGTCGGATGGCTACACCTTC.

This clonotype was counted between two and nine times. The chain recombines TRBV5-1 with TRBJ1-1; 10 bases map to TRBD1. Losses at the gene ends were 7 bases for V and 4 bases for J; bases not matched to a gene: 13. The CDR3 is 16 residues long. Looked up from germline, CDR1 is SGHRS and CDR2 is YFSETQ. The DNA for the CDR3 is TGCGCCAGCGAGGAGGTCCCGGGACAGGGGTTCACTGAAGCTTTCTTT. Its protein is CASEEVPGQGFTEAFF.